Listed here is a single T cell receptor beta chain. Its antigen target is currently unknown. Base qualities are not recorded, but no much larger clone differs from it by a single base. The record originates from a study of blood T cell repertoires in COVID-19 (dated by TCRdb to 2018 to 2021). Study-level background: The collaborator samples originated in the United States, Italy and Spain and spanned the acute and convalescent phases of COVID-19. The material from the prospective study consisted of cDNA or gDNA derived from T cells, B-cell-depleted T cells, or PBMCs. A freely available public database, intended as a resource for researchers studying the immune response to SARS-CoV-2, is where the repertoires were released. Deeply sampled blood TCRbeta repertoires from subjects exposed to, actively infected with, or recovered from COVID-19 were included in the dataset. The samples were drawn from the first 160 participants of the ongoing ImmuneRACE study and from some 1,300 subjects provided by 6 global collaborators. Where available, HLA class I and class II types were obtained from metadata supplied by the sample provider rather than from assay-based typing. The sample metadata nearly always contained a de-identified subject ID, COVID-19 status, age in years and sex. Points the paper makes about the study in general: Clinical and demographic metadata were provided uncurated, with the amount varying by source and participant.

At the junction V is shortened by 2 bases and J by 0 bases, with 10 bases in between. Counted from cysteine to phenylalanine, this CDR3 has 15 amino acids. The sequence is cut down to CDR3 DNA, 45 bases in frame from base 1. The germline V gene (reference sequence) provides CDR1 LGHDT and CDR2 YNNKEL. TCRbeta CDR3 regions were amplified from genomic DNA using the immunoSEQ Assay, a bias-controlled multiplex PCR. In the original analysis: The number of nucleated cells in each sample was estimated from the amplification of reference gene primers within the assay. To quantify the absolute abundance of each unique TCRbeta CDR3 rearrangement, sequence reads were collapsed and filtered. For each sample, productive Simpson clonality was calculated as the square root of Simpson's diversity index over productive rearrangements. What TCRdb holds here is the immuneACCESS table cut down to in-frame rearrangements. Part of the clones is not present; checked against another copy, under half of the missing clones reflect an unresolved V gene, and the others are unexplained. V and J calls and clone size are as listed in that table; D and trimming were resolved from the DNA. Across this sample there are roughly 200,000 clones, with almost 90% seen only once. Roughly 0.6% of the sample rests with the top ten.

Whole blood was collected in K2EDTA tubes by collaborating institutions according to the institutions' own protocols. For TCRbeta analysis, collaborator samples were shipped as frozen whole blood, as isolated PBMCs, or as DNA extracted from either sample type. The sequence was collected from a man aged 45 to 65 with acute or convalescent COVID-19. The rearranged chain carries TRBV3-1 (or the pseudogene TRBV3-2) and TRBJ1-2, with the D segment identity uncertain. The sample comprised peripheral blood. The DNA is TGTGCCAGCAGCCAAAGCGATAAACCTAACTATGGCTACACCTTC. It codes for CASSQSDKPNYGYTF.